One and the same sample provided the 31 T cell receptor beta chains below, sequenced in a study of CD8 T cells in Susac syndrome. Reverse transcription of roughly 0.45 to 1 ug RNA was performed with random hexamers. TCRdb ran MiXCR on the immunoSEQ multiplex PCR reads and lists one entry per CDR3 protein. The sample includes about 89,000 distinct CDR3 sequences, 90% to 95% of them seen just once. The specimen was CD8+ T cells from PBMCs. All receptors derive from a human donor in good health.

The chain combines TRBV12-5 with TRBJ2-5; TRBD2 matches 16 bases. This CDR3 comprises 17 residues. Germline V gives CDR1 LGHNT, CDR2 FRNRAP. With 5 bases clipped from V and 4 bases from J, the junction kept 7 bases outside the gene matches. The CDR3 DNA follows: TGTGCTAGTGGTCCCGGGACTAGCGGGGGGGCAGGAGAGACCCAGTACTTC. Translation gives CASGPGTSGGAGETQYF.

In DNA, the CDR3 is TGTGCCAGCAGTTACATGAACACTGAAGCTTTCTTT. Translation gives CASSYMNTEAFF. This chain joins TRBV12-3 or TRBV12-4 and TRBJ1-1; D is undetermined. There are 12 residues in the CDR3. Between the trimmed V and J ends, which lost 4 bases and 0 bases, there was a span of 3 bases.

In DNA, the CDR3 is TGTGCCAGTAGTTCGTACGGACAGGGAGCGAACACTGAAGCTTTCTTT. Its protein product is CASSSYGQGANTEAFF. V gene TRBV19 combines with J gene TRBJ1-1; 8 nucleotides agree with TRBD1. The CDR3 totals 16 residues. V shed 5 bases and J 1 base; nucleotides not matched to a gene: 9. CDR1 LNHDA and CDR2 SQIVND come from the germline V gene (reference sequence).

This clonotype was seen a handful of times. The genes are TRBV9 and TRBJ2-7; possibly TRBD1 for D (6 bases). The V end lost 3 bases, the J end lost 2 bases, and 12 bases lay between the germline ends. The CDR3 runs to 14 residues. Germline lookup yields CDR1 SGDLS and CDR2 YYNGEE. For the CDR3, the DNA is TGTGCCAGCAGCGGAGGGACACTTACCTACGAGCAGTACTTC. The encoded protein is CASSGGTLTYEQYF.

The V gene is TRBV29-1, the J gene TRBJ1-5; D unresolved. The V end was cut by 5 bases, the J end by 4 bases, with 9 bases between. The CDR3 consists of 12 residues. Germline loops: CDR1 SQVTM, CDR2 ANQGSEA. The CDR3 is CSVQSGNQPQHF. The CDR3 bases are TGCAGCGTTCAGAGCGGGAATCAGCCCCAGCATTTT.

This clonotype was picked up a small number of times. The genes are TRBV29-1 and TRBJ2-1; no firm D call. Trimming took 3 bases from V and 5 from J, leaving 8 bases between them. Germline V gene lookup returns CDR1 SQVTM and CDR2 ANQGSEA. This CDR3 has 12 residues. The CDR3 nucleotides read TGCAGCGTTGAGTGGAGAGACAATGAGCAGTTCTTC. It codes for CSVEWRDNEQFF.

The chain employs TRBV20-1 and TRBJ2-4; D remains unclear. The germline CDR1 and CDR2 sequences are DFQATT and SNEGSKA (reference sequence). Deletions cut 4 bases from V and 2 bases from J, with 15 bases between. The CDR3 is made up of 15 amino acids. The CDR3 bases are TGCAGTGCTACACAGACCCCAAAGCCCAAAAACATTCAGTACTTC. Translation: CSATQTPKPKNIQYF.

As DNA, the CDR3 is TGTGCCAGCAGGGACAGGGGGAATGAGCAGTTCTTC. Translating gives CASRDRGNEQFF. J is TRBJ2-1 and V is TRBV27; TRBD1 aligns across 10 bases. The CDR3 loop spans 12 amino acids. Germline CDR1 is MNHEY and CDR2 is SMNVEV (reference sequence). The trim removed 6 bases at V and 7 bases at J, leaving 0 bases unmatched.

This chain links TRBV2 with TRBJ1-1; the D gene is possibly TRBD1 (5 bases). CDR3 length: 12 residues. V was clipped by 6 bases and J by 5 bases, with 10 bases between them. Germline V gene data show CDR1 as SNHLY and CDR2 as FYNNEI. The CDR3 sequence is CASSAGWTEAFF. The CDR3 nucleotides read TGTGCCAGCAGCGCAGGGTGGACTGAAGCTTTCTTT.

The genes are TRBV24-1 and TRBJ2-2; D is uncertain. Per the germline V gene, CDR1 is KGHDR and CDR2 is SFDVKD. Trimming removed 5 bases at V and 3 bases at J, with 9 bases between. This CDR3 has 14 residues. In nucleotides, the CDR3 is TGTGCCACCAGTGGAGGCAGAGACACCGGGGAGCTGTTTTTT. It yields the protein CATSGGRDTGELFF.

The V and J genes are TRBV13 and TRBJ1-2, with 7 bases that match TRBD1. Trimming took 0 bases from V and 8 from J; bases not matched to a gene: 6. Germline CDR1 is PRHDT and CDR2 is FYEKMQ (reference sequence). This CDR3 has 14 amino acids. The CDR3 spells CASSLGTGRLGYTF. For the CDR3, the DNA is TGTGCCAGCAGCTTAGGGACAGGGAGGCTAGGCTACACCTTC.

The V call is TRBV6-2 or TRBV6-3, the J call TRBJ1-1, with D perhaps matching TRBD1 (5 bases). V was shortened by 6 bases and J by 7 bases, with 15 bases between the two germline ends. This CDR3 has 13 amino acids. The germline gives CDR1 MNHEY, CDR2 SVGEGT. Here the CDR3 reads CASRDNGEREAFF. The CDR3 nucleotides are TGTGCCAGCAGGGACAACGGGGAGCGTGAAGCTTTCTTT.

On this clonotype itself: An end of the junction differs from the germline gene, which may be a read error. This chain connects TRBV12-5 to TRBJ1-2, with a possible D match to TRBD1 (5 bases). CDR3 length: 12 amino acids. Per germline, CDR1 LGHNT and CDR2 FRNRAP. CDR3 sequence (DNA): TGTGCTAGGGGTTCCGAGGGGTACGGCTACACCTTC. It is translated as CARGSEGYGYTF.

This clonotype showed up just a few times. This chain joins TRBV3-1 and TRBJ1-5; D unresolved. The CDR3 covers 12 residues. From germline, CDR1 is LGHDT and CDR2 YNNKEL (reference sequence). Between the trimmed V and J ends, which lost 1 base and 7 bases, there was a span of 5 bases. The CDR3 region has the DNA TGTGCCAGCAGCCAAGCCAGCCAGCCCCAGCATTTT. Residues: CASSQASQPQHF.

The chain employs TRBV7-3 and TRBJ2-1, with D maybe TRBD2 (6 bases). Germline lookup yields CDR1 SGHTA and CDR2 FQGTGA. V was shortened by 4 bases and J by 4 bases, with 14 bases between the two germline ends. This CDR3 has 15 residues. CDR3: CASSWGEVGYNEQFF. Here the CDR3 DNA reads TGTGCCAGCAGCTGGGGGGAGGTGGGTTACAATGAGCAGTTCTTC.

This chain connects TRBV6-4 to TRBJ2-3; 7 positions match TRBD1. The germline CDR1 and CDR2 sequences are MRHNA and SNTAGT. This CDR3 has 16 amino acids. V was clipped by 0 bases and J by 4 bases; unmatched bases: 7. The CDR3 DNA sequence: TGTGCCAGCAGTGACTCGATCGCAGGGGGTTCAGATACGCAGTATTTT. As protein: CASSDSIAGGSDTQYF.

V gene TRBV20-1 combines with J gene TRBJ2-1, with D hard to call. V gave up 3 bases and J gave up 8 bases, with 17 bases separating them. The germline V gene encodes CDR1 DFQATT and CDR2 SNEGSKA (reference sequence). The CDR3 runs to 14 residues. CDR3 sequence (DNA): TGCAGTGCTAGGGGTACAACACTGATCGATGAGCAGTTCTTC. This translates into CSARGTTLIDEQFF.

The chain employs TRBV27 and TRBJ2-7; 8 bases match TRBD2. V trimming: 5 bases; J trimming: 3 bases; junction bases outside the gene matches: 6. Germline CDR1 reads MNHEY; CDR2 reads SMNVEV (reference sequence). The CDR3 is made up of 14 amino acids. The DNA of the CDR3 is TGTGCCAGCAGTCGGGGGGGGCCCGGCTACGAGCAGTACTTC. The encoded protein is CASSRGGPGYEQYF.

DNA for the CDR3: TGTGCCAGCAGCTTAGTCCCGACTAGCTGGCAAGAGACCCAGTACTTC. Protein: CASSLVPTSWQETQYF. The V and J genes are TRBV7-2 and TRBJ2-5; 7 nucleotides agree with TRBD2. CDR1 is SGHTA and CDR2 is FQGNSA in the germline V gene. The CDR3 is made up of 16 amino acids. Trimming took 1 base from V and 2 from J; bases not matched to a gene: 7.

In nucleotides, the CDR3 is TGTGCCTGGAGTAACAGACAGACAGATACGCAGTATTTT. It encodes CAWSNRQTDTQYF. V gene TRBV30 combines with J gene TRBJ2-3; maybe TRBD1 (5 bases). V lost 2 bases, J lost 3 bases, and 9 bases lay in between. The CDR3 has 13 amino acids. Germline lookup yields CDR1 GTSNPN and CDR2 SVGIG (reference sequence). Combining the CDR3 with reference TRBV30 and TRBJ2-3 gives the whole variable domain SQTIHQWPATLVQPVGSPLSLECTVEGTSNPNLYWYRQAAGRGLQLLFYSVGIGQISSEVPQNLSASRPQDRQFILSSKKLLLSDSGFYLCAWSNRQTDTQYFGPGTRLTVL.

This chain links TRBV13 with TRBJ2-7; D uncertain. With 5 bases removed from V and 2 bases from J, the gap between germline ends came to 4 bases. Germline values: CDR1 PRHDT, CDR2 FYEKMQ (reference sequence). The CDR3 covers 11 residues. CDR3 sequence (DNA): TGTGCCAGCAGCCCCACCTACGAGCAGTACTTC. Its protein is CASSPTYEQYF.

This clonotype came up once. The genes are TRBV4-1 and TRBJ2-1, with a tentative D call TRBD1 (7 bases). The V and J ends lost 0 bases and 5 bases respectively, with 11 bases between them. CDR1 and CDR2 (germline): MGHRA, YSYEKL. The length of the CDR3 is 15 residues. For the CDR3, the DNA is TGCGCCAGCAGCCAAGAGGAGGGACAGCACAATGAGCAGTTCTTC. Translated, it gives CASSQEEGQHNEQFF.

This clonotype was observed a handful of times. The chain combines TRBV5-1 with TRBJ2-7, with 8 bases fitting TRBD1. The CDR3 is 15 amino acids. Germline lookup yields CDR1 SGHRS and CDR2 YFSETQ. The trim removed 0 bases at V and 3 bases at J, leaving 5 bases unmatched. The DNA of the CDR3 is TGCGCCAGCAGCTTGGATACAGGGGGAAACTACGAGCAGTACTTC. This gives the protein CASSLDTGGNYEQYF.

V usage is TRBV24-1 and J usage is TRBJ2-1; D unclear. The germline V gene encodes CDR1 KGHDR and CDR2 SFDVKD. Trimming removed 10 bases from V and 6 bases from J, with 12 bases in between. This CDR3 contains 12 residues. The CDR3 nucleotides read TGTGCCACATCCTATGGATCCAATGAGCAGTTCTTC. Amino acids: CATSYGSNEQFF.

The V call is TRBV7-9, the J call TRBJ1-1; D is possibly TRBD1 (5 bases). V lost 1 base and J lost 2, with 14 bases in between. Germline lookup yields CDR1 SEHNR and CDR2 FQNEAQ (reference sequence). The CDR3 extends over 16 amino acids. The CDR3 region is CASSLGGEGINTEAFF. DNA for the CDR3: TGTGCCAGCAGCTTAGGAGGAGAGGGGATCAACACTGAAGCTTTCTTT.

CDR3 nucleotide sequence: TGTGCCAGCAGCTTAGGGGACGGCTACGAGCAGTACTTC. Its protein product is CASSLGDGYEQYF. The chain is built from TRBV7-2 and TRBJ2-7, with D tentatively TRBD1 or TRBD2 (5 bases each). V gave up 1 base and J gave up 3 bases, with 7 bases separating them. The CDR3 totals 13 residues. Per germline, CDR1 SGHTA and CDR2 FQGNSA.

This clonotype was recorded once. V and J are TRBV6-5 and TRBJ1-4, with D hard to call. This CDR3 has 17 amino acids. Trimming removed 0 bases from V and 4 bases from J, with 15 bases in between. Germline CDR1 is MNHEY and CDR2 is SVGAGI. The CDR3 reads CASSYSIGQINNEKLFF. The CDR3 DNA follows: TGTGCCAGCAGTTACTCGATCGGGCAAATAAATAATGAAAAACTGTTTTTT.

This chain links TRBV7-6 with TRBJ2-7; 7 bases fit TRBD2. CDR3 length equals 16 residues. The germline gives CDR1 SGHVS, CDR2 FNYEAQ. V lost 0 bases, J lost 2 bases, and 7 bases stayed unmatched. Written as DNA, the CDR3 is TGTGCCAGCAGCTTAGCCTCCGGACTAGAGGCCTACGAGCAGTACTTC. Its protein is CASSLASGLEAYEQYF.

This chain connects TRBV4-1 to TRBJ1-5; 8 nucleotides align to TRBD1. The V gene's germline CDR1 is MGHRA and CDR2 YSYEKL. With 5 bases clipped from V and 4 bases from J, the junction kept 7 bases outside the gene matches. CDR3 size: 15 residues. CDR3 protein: CASSATTGVNQPQHF. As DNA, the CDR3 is TGCGCCAGCAGCGCGACGACAGGGGTAAATCAGCCCCAGCATTTT.

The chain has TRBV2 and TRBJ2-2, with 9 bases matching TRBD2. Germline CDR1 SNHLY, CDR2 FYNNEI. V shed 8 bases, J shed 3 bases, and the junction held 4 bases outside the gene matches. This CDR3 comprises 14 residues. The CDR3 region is CASGASGDTGELFF. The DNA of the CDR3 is TGTGCCAGCGGGGCTAGCGGGGACACCGGGGAGCTGTTTTTT.

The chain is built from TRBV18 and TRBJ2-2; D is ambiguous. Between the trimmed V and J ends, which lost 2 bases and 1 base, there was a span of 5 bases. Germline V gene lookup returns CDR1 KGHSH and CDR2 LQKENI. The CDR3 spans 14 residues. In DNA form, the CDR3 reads TGTGCCAGCTCACCAAAACAGAACACCGGGGAGCTGTTTTTT. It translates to CASSPKQNTGELFF.